The 2 T cell receptor beta chains below were found in one sample sequenced in a study of cytomegalovirus exposure and HLA in healthy donors. The PCR ran on 60 Vbeta and 13 Jbeta primers. Only in-frame clones appear in the TCRdb table, and some are missing; sequencing was by immunoSEQ multiplex PCR. The sample has approximately 90,000 clones, roughly 79% seen once. The specimen was PBMCs. All receptors come from a male donor in good health and CMV-seronegative.

The J gene is TRBJ2-6, the V gene TRBV5-4; D is possibly TRBD1 (6 bases). This CDR3 comprises 16 residues. With 4 bases removed from V and 2 bases from J, the gap between germline ends came to 13 bases. Germline assignment: CDR1 SGHNT and CDR2 YYREEE (reference sequence). This chain's CDR3 is CASSPGGPAGANVLTF. CDR3 in DNA: TGTGCCAGCAGCCCTGGGGGCCCCGCTGGGGCCAACGTCCTGACTTTC.

The V call is TRBV29-1, the J call TRBJ2-1, with 10 bases matching TRBD2. V trimming: 4 bases; J trimming: 7 bases; junction bases outside the gene matches: 10. Germline V gene sequence: CDR1 SQVTM, CDR2 ANQGSEA. This CDR3 region has 15 residues. Here the CDR3 DNA reads TGCAGCGTTGCGGCTAGCGGGGGAATAGGAAATGAGCAGTTCTTC. Translating it yields CSVAASGGIGNEQFF.